These T cell receptor beta chains were read from a single sample in a study of T cell responses to AZD1222 COVID-19 vaccine. Assay used: immunoSEQ multiplex PCR; TCRdb lists only in-frame clones, some missing. In the table there are some 120,000 clones, approximately 83% of which are singletons. The sample consisted of peripheral blood, taken on day 0 of AZD1222 vaccination. Every receptor here comes from an adult in good health. Each CDR3 is given without its conserved first and last residue. Each record gives: V gene, J gene, CDR3 protein.

TRBV30	TRBJ2-2	AWSVGSQAGELF
TRBV28	TRBJ1-2	ASSGAGGLYGYT
TRBV27	TRBJ1-4	ASRSWQGGGEKLF
TRBV5-1	TRBJ2-7	ASSTDRGGYEQY
TRBV7-3	TRBJ1-3	ASSPRGPGNTIY
TRBV7-7	TRBJ2-5	ASSSPGLEETQY
TRBV27	TRBJ1-1	ASSFKGQGEWAF
TRBV4-2	TRBJ2-7	ASSQATSGAYEQY
TRBV25-1	TRBJ2-7	ASSVQGIAAEQY
TRBV14	TRBJ1-2	ASSQKVNYT
TRBV5-1	TRBJ1-1	ASSLTVITEAF
TRBV11-2	TRBJ1-2	ASSSTGGGYGYT
TRBV7-6	TRBJ1-2	ASSFDMNYGYT
TRBV21-1	TRBJ1-1	ASSKERKEEGTGPMNTEAF
TRBV7-9	TRBJ2-7	ASSPGGSSSDEQY
TRBV18	TRBJ1-2	ASSTGLTFYGYT
TRBV11-3	TRBJ1-1	ASSLGTGYTEAF
TRBV9	TRBJ1-4	ASSPSPRASEKLF
TRBV7-9	TRBJ2-3	ASSVRGDSNTDTQY
TRBV7-3	TRBJ1-5	ASSLSSGGPQH